This T cell receptor beta chain was observed in a study of T cell clones after liver transplantation (dated by TCRdb to the late 2010s). Describing the broader study: The samples were obtained from ITN030ST, a randomized trial that attempted immunosuppression withdrawal within 2 years after liver transplantation. Tolerance meant complete immunosuppression withdrawal for at least one year without liver enzymes rising beyond twice the upper limit of normal. Third party-reactive TCRbeta sequences from pre-transplant MLRs were also identified as an antigen-independent comparator for donor-reactive sequences. Of the eight recipients, three were HCV-positive, while the remaining recipients had been transplanted for non-autoimmune, non-viral indications. Donor-reactive T cell clones were identified by TCRbeta sequencing after a pre-transplant mixed lymphocyte reaction and then tracked in post-transplant blood. Blood samples were taken pre-transplant, pre-randomization before withdrawal, and post-randomization after full withdrawal or failed withdrawal. The studied cohort comprised 8 liver transplant recipients, 3 classified as tolerant and 5 as non-tolerant. Subjects received no induction therapy and standard immunosuppression until randomization at 12-24 months post-transplant. What the study reported, not specific to this receptor: Because of small, heterogeneous patient numbers and non-standardized post-transplant time points, the conclusions were only preliminary. Once repertoire turnover was taken into account, donor-reactive detection showed a significant reduction for CD4 in 7 of 8 subjects and for CD8 in 8 of 8. A significant post-transplant decrease in circulating donor-reactive CD4 TCRbeta sequences was observed in most of the 8 subjects, irrespective of tolerance or HCV status. A greater decline was seen for donor-reactive sequences than for third party-reactive sequences, suggesting partial antigen-specific deletion unrelated to withdrawal success. Low numbers of available donor cells limited the measurable donor-reactive repertoire in two subjects. Because no allograft tissue specimens were available, donor-reactive T cells may have migrated into the graft instead of being deleted.

The time point label for this specimen denotes: pre-transplant. Thawed unstimulated PBMCs were stained for CD3, CD4 and CD8 and FACS-sorted into CD3+CD4+ and CD3+CD8+ populations. All 8 studied subjects were randomized to immunosuppression withdrawal. The Qiagen DNeasy Blood and Tissue Kit was used for genomic DNA isolation. Remarks on this clone: There is no known antigen for this receptor. Base qualities are missing; no much larger clone stands one base away.

Frozen genomic DNA underwent high-throughput TCRbeta CDR3 sequencing by immunoSEQ, including PCR amplification, mapping, bias correction and internal controls. As for how the authors treated the data: Productive rearrangements were kept, and unique TCRbeta sequences were defined by CDR3 nucleotide sequence plus V and J gene. Donor-reactive sequences required at least 5-fold expansion in CFSE-low cells versus unstimulated pre-transplant cells and at least 0.01% frequency. Minimum frequency thresholds were set for each subject on the basis of the unstimulated sample with the lowest template count, so that a detection power of at least 90% was ensured. Repertoire turnover was measured by Jensen-Shannon divergence between the top 1000 TCRbeta sequences post- and pre-transplant. Two-sided Fisher's exact tests were used to test for changes in how often donor-reactive sequences were detected. TCRdb took this table from immuneACCESS and kept in-frame rearrangements with V and J called. Such tables lack part of the clones; where checked against another copy, unresolved V genes explain under half of the gap, and the rest is unexplained. D and trimming come from the DNA, and the V and J calls and clone size come from that table. Across this sample there are around 60,000 clones, with 70% to 75% seen only once. The ten largest account for over 14% of the sample.

The sequence was obtained from a human donor who received a liver transplant. The starting material was CD4+ T cells from blood, obtained before liver transplant.

The DNA is TGTGCCACCGGTATAGCGGATAGATCCCGGGGGGAGCTGTTTTTT. Its protein product is CATGIADRSRGELFF. The chain was built from TRBV21-1 and TRBJ2-2; whether TRBD2, the table's D call, matches the DNA was not checked. TRBV21-1 is noted as a pseudogene. Inclusive of the bounding cysteine and phenylalanine, the CDR3 is 15 residues long. This entry keeps only the CDR3 DNA: 45 bases, framed from base 1.